Each of the 4 T cell receptor beta chains below was sequenced from the same sample in a study of cytomegalovirus exposure and HLA in healthy donors. In the PCR, 60 Vbeta and 13 Jbeta primers were used. The repertoire was sequenced with immunoSEQ multiplex PCR; TCRdb's copy has only in-frame clones and lacks some. Of approximately 100,000 clones listed, just under 75% are singletons. Specimen: PBMCs. The receptors stem from a human donor in good health.

This clone was counted between two and nine times. The rearrangement uses TRBV5-1 and TRBJ2-1; 11 bases agree with TRBD2. V shed 4 bases and J 0 bases; nucleotides not matched to a gene: 9. The CDR3 consists of 18 residues. CDR1 is SGHRS and CDR2 is YFSETQ in the germline V gene. The CDR3 DNA reads as TGCGCCAGCAGCCGAGGGACTAGCGGAGGAAGCTCCTACAATGAGCAGTTCTTC. This gives the protein CASSRGTSGGSSYNEQFF.

V and J are TRBV10-1 and TRBJ2-3; D remains ambiguous. Germline V lookup: CDR1 WNHNN, CDR2 SYGVQD (reference sequence). CDR3 size: 11 residues. The ends were cut back, 8 bases at V and 6 bases at J, with 9 bases in the middle. CDR3 nucleotide sequence: TGCGCCAGCGCGGTTTCGGATACGCAGTATTTT. Translating gives CASAVSDTQYF.

The rearrangement uses TRBV7-9 and TRBJ2-7; D not certain. Germline CDR1 SEHNR, CDR2 FQNEAQ (reference sequence). This CDR3 region has 13 residues. The ends were cut back, 0 bases at V and 3 bases at J, with 6 bases in the middle. The CDR3 DNA reads as TGTGCCAGCAGCTTAGCGGGCAGCTACGAGCAGTACTTC. This gives the protein CASSLAGSYEQYF. Full variable domain (rest looked up from reference TRBV7-9 and TRBJ2-7): DTGVSQNPRHKITKRGQNVTFRCDPISEHNRLYWYRQTLGQGPEFLTYFQNEAQLEKSRLLSDRFSAERPKGSFSTLEIQRTEQGDSAMYLCASSLAGSYEQYFGPGTRLTVT.

The chain employs TRBV7-6 and TRBJ2-5; the D gene is possibly TRBD2 (7 bases). The CDR3 has 16 amino acids. Germline assignment: CDR1 SGHVS and CDR2 FNYEAQ. Between the trimmed V and J ends, which lost 6 bases and 2 bases, there was a span of 19 bases. The CDR3 reads CASSLSAGAIQETQYF. The CDR3 DNA sequence: TGTGCCAGCAGTCTATCGGCGGGGGCCATACAAGAGACCCAGTACTTC. The whole variable domain, filled in from reference TRBV7-6 and TRBJ2-5, reads GAGVSQSPRYKVTKRGQDVALRCDPISGHVSLYWYRQALGQGPEFLTYFNYEAQQDKSGLPNDRFSAERPEGSISTLTIQRTEQRDSAMYRCASSLSAGAIQETQYFGPGTRLLVL.